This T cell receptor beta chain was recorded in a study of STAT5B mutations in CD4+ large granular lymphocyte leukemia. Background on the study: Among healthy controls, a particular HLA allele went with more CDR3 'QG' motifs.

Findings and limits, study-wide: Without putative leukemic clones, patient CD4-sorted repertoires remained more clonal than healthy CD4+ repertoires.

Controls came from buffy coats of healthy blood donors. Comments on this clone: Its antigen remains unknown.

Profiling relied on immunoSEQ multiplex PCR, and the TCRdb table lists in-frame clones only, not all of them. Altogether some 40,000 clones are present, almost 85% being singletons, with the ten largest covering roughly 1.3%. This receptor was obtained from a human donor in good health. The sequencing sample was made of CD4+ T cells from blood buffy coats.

The chain's CDR3 is CASTRIVQAVYGYTF. The CDR3 bases are TGTGCCAGCACCCGTATTGTTCAGGCCGTTTATGGCTACACCTTC. The chain combines TRBV28 with TRBJ1-2; no firm D call. Trimming shortened V by 7 bases and J by 5 bases, and 20 bases separated the two germline ends. This CDR3 has 15 residues. Germline CDR1 is MDHEN and CDR2 is SYDVKM.